The rows below give T cell receptor beta chains drawn from one sample of a study of cytomegalovirus exposure and HLA in healthy donors. The repertoire was sequenced with immunoSEQ multiplex PCR; TCRdb's copy has only in-frame clones and lacks some. The sample gives around 90,000 clones, roughly 60% of which show up once; 5.9% is in the top ten. Sequenced: PBMCs. The receptor source for this set is a boy aged 5 to 17 in good health and CMV-seropositive. The CDR3 runs from the conserved cysteine through the conserved F or W. Each record gives: J gene, V gene, CDR3 protein.

>TRBJ2-3|TRBV5-4
CASSFSSGITDTQYF
>TRBJ2-7|TRBV19
CASSPGSYEQYF
>TRBJ1-2|TRBV15
CATSSRQGGYTF
>TRBJ2-7|TRBV27
CASSLSKDLGYEQYF
>TRBJ1-3|TRBV29-1
CSVSQGGQGNTIYF
>TRBJ1-4|TRBV25-1
CASIIGPPAGENEKLFF
>TRBJ1-1|TRBV30
CAWSQQQNTEAFF
>TRBJ1-2|TRBV30
CAWREQGKYGYTF
>TRBJ1-2|TRBV25-1
CASSDPRQPGDGYTF
>TRBJ2-5|TRBV20-1
CSPNEQETQYF
>TRBJ2-3|TRBV7-9
CASSVTPGLAGSSTDTQYF